This TCR beta chain stems from a study of CD8+ T cells in alopecia areata. About the research overall: Percent affected scalp area, the SALT score, rated treated patients' severity. Findings and limits, study-wide: Among the top 100, expanded CD8+ clones, as well as scalp clonality, were significantly decreased by tofacitinib.

Germline V gives CDR1 SGHRS, CDR2 YFSETQ. The CDR3 consists of 15 residues. V was shortened by 0 bases and J by 0 bases, with 9 bases between the two germline ends. Following RNA extraction, reverse transcription yielded cDNA that acted as the sequencing template. Using immunoSEQ multiplex PCR, the repertoire was profiled, and TCRdb retains in-frame clones only, with some absent. This table holds over 150,000 clones, more than 55% found once. Points on this clone: Its antigen is currently unknown.

Treatment defined: oral pan-JAK inhibitor, 5-10 mg twice daily. Researchers gathered lesional scalp punch biopsies and peripheral blood from patients with alopecia areata. The sample consisted of CD4+ T cells sorted from blood, taken at week 4, from a patient treated with tofacitinib. This TCR came from a human donor with alopecia areata. V and J are TRBV5-1 and TRBJ2-5, with D unclear. The DNA of the CDR3 is TGCGCCAGCAGCTTGGAGGCCAAGTACCAAGAGACCCAGTACTTC. It codes for CASSLEAKYQETQYF.